This record looks at one TCR beta chain sequence and its context. Its matching antigen is unknown. The sample is drawn from a study of cytomegalovirus exposure and HLA in healthy donors. Overall study results and limits: In a later analysis, HLA-C alleles had the fewest associated TCRs, DRB1 alleles the most.

Unmatched junction bases numbered 7, after V lost 7 bases and J lost 2 bases. The CDR3 has 14 amino acids. Looked up from germline, CDR1 is MNHEY and CDR2 is SMNVEV (reference sequence). The primer mix had 60 Vbeta and 13 Jbeta primers. Profiling relied on immunoSEQ multiplex PCR, and the TCRdb table lists in-frame clones only, not all of them. The sample shows some 130,000 clones, roughly 80% of them seen only once. The TCR sequence derives from a middle-aged man in good health and CMV-seronegative. The sequencing input was PBMCs. This chain connects TRBV27 to TRBJ2-7; the match to TRBD1 covers 8 bases. The CDR3 is CASKLQGATYEQYF. The CDR3 DNA is TGTGCCAGCAAACTCCAGGGGGCCACCTACGAGCAGTACTTC.